Sequencing of this TCR beta chain was carried out in a study of molecular identifiers for immune sequencing clone quantification. Study-level information: In replicates, RNA taken from approximately 20,000 or 100,000 naive CD8 cells was divided five ways, and four portions underwent sequencing. The study's findings and limits: In CMV-specific effectors, clones above 20 copies held over 97% of molecules; naive, under 1%.

TCRdb recomputed calls from the PCR reads with MiXCR, one row per CDR3 protein. The repertoire consists of about 320,000 distinct CDR3 sequences, with about 22% occurring once and the leading ten covering about 0.81%. As for this clonotype: Its antigen is as yet unknown.

This CDR3 is built from 15 residues. Germline V gene sequence: CDR1 SGHNT, CDR2 YENEEA. V was shortened by 4 bases and J by 3 bases, with 16 bases between the two germline ends. Sequenced sample: naive CD8+ T cells from blood, with Jurkat cell RNA spiked in. Subset of the sample: FACS-sorted CD8+CD4-CCR7+CD45RA+ naive T cells. The rearrangement joins TRBV11-3 to TRBJ2-7, with D hard to call. The sequence derives from a human donor in good health. Some libraries in this study had Jurkat cell RNA spiked in. CDR3 DNA sequence: TGTGCCAGCAGCTCGGGTCGAAATGGAGTCTACGAGCAGTACTTC. Translated, it gives CASSSGRNGVYEQYF.